Reported below is one T cell receptor (beta chain). Method: immunoSEQ multiplex PCR; TCRdb's copy keeps in-frame clones and lacks some. The repertoire includes fewer than 75,000 clones, roughly 93% of them detected once, and 0.2% to 0.3% sits in the top ten. This entry is derived from a study of technical replicates of blood from four donors. V dropped 1 base and J dropped 5; count of bases not matched to a gene: 9. CDR3 length: 16 amino acids. Germline CDR1 is MGHRA and CDR2 is YSYEKL. The receptor was isolated from a human donor in good health. Sequenced: T cells isolated from PBMCs. This rearrangement joins TRBV4-1 to TRBJ2-3, with 7 nucleotides matching TRBD2. The DNA for the CDR3 is TGCGCCAGCAGCCAAGTTATTGCGGGAGTAGGAGATACGCAGTATTTT. This gives the protein CASSQVIAGVGDTQYF.